This T cell receptor beta chain emerged from a study of blood T cells in healthy people across ages. Next came a second PCR, run for about 7 to 12 cycles, which used a sample-barcoded 5' primer along with a J-beta primer mix. CDR3-containing paired-end reads numbered at least 2.5 million in each sample. Using its own MiXCR run on the 5' RACE reads, TCRdb lists one record per CDR3 protein. The sample contains roughly 1.9 million distinct CDR3 sequences, about two fifths of which appear only once. Study-level findings and limits: Unknown donor CMV status possibly confounded expanded clonotype changes. Naive T cell percentage strongly correlated with TCR beta diversity.

This clonotype was counted between two and nine times. Its antigen is as yet unknown. Whenever a sample was processed, at least 6.5 million PBMCs were isolated. Germline V gives CDR1 DFQATT, CDR2 SNEGSKA (reference sequence). V was pared by 3 bases and J by 3 bases, with 8 bases of the junction left unmatched. This CDR3 spans 15 amino acids. This chain joins TRBV20-1 and TRBJ2-5, with TRBD1 matching 9 bases. Sequencing input: blood. This TCR came from a human donor in good health. In nucleotides, the CDR3 is TGCAGTGCTAGCGCAACAGGGGGCCTAAAAGAGACCCAGTACTTC. Protein: CSASATGGLKETQYF.